The rows below give T cell receptor beta chains drawn from one sample of a study of T cell responses to AZD1222 COVID-19 vaccine. Profiled with immunoSEQ multiplex PCR; TCRdb holds only in-frame clones, not every one. Of about 130,000 clones detected, less than 95% appear once; the ten largest clones hold around 4.5%. Sequencing used peripheral blood, obtained on day 0 of MenACWY control vaccination. Every receptor here comes from an adult in good health. Both conserved end residues are part of each CDR3. The order of the fields is V gene, J gene, CDR3 protein.

v_call: TRBV28; j_call: TRBJ2-7; cdr3_aa: CASSPTGASYEQYF
v_call: TRBV29-1; j_call: TRBJ1-1; cdr3_aa: CSVEPGSNTEAFF
v_call: TRBV7-6; j_call: TRBJ1-1; cdr3_aa: CASSSFRDAGLNTEAFF
v_call: TRBV5-6; j_call: TRBJ1-1; cdr3_aa: CASSLVEGLNTEAFF
v_call: TRBV29-1; j_call: TRBJ2-3; cdr3_aa: CSVKSDTDTQYF
v_call: TRBV6-4; j_call: TRBJ2-1; cdr3_aa: CASSDDSSYNEQFF
v_call: TRBV18; j_call: TRBJ2-2; cdr3_aa: CASSQGVTGELFF
v_call: TRBV5-4; j_call: TRBJ2-7; cdr3_aa: CASSSSSGRAELNEQYF
v_call: TRBV6-1; j_call: TRBJ2-1; cdr3_aa: CASSETGLDEQFF
v_call: TRBV30; j_call: TRBJ2-4; cdr3_aa: CAWNGLAGPKNIQYF
v_call: TRBV18; j_call: TRBJ2-5; cdr3_aa: CASSPELSETQYF
v_call: TRBV10-3; j_call: TRBJ1-6; cdr3_aa: CAIAEDNSPLHF
v_call: TRBV5-1; j_call: TRBJ2-7; cdr3_aa: CASSDPRGQGYEQYF
v_call: TRBV25-1; j_call: TRBJ2-1; cdr3_aa: CASSERVLFGSYNEQFF